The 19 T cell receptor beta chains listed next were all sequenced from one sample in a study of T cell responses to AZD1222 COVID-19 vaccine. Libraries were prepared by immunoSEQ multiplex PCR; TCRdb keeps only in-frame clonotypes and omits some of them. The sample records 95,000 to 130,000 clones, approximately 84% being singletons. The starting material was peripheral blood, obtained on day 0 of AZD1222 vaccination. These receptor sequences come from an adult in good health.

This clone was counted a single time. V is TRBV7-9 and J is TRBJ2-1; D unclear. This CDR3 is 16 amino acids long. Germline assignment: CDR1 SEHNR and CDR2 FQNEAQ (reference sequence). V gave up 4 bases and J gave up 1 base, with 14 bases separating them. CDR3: CASSSPLRLSYNEQFF. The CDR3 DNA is TGTGCCAGCAGCTCGCCGTTGAGGTTGTCCTACAATGAGCAGTTCTTC.

The CDR3 region has the DNA TGTGCCAGTAGTATAGACGGCAGGGGCGGTGATGAAAAACTGTTTTTT. It is translated as CASSIDGRGGDEKLFF. The chain has TRBV19 and TRBJ1-4; perhaps TRBD1 as D (6 bases). V was trimmed by 0 bases and J by 6 bases, leaving 14 bases between them. The length of the CDR3 is 16 residues. The V gene's germline CDR1 is LNHDA and CDR2 SQIVND (reference sequence). The entire variable domain, with the rest obtained from reference TRBV19 and TRBJ1-4, is as follows: DGGITQSPKYLFRKEGQNVTLSCEQNLNHDAMYWYRQDPGQGLRLIYYSQIVNDFQKGDIAEGYSVSREKKESFPLTVTSAQKNPTAFYLCASSIDGRGGDEKLFFGSGTQLSVL.

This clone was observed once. This CDR3 reads CASSLTGARYGYTF. DNA for the CDR3: TGTGCCAGCAGTCTGACAGGGGCACGCTATGGCTACACCTTC. The J gene is TRBJ1-2, the V gene TRBV28; TRBD1 agrees at 8 bases. Germline values: CDR1 MDHEN, CDR2 SYDVKM. CDR3 size: 14 residues. J lost 4 bases, V lost 5 bases, and 6 bases had no gene match.

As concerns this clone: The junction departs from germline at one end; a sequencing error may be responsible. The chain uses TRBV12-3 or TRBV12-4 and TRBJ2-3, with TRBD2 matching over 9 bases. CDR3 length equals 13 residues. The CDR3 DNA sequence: TGTGCCAGCAGTTTTGGAGTAGCGGGGGACTCCGCCTTT. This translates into CASSFGVAGDSAF.

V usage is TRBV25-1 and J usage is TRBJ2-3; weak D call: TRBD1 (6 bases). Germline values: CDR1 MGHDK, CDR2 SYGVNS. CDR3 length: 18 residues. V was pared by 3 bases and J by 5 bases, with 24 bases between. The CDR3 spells CASSDLRGKGRPGDTQYF. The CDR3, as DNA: TGTGCCAGCAGTGACCTCAGGGGCAAGGGTCGACCCGGAGATACGCAGTATTTT.

The CDR3 DNA sequence: TGTGCCAGCAGCAAAAAAATCCGGGTCGAGCAGTACTTC. Translation gives CASSKKIRVEQYF. J is TRBJ2-7 and V is TRBV21-1; TRBD2, the table's D call, was not compared with the DNA. TRBV21-1 is noted as a pseudogene. The CDR3 covers 13 residues.

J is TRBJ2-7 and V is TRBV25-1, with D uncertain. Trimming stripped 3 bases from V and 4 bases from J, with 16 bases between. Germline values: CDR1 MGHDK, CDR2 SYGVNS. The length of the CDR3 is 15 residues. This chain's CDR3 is CASSEGGPYSYEQYF. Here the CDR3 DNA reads TGTGCCAGCAGTGAGGGCGGACCGTACTCTTACGAGCAGTACTTC.

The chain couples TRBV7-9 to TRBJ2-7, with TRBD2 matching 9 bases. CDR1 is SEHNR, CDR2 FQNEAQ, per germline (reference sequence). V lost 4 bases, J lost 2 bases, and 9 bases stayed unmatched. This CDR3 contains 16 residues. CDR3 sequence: CASSSFLAGKAYEQYF. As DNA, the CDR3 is TGTGCCAGCAGCTCCTTCCTAGCGGGAAAAGCCTACGAGCAGTACTTC.

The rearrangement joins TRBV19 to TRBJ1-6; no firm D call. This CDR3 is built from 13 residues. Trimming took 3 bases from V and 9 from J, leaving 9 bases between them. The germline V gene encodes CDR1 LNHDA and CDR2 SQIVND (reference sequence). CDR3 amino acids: CASSIQIPSPLHF. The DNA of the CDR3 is TGTGCCAGTAGTATCCAGATCCCTTCACCCCTCCACTTT.

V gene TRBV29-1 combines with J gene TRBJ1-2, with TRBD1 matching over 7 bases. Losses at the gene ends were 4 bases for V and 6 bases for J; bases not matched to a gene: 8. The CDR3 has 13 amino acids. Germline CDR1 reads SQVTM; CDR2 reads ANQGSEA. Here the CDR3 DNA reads TGCAGCGTTGCTAAACAGGGGACCCATGGCTACACCTTC. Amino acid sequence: CSVAKQGTHGYTF.

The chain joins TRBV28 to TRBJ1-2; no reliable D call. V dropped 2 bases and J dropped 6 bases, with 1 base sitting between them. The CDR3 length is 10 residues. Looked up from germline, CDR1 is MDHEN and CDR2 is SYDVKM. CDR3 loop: CASSLDGYTF. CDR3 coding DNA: TGTGCCAGCAGTTTAGATGGCTACACCTTC.

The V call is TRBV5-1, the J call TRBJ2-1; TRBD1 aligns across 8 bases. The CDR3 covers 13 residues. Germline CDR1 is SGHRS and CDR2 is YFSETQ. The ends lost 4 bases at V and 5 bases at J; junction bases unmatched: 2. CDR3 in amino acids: CASSRTGHNEQFF. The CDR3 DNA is TGCGCCAGCAGCAGGACAGGGCACAATGAGCAGTTCTTC.

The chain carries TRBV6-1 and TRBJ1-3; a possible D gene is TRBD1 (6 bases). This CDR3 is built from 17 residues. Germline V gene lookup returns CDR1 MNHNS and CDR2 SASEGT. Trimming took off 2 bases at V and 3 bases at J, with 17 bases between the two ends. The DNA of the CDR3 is TGTGCCAGCAGTGAAATTGGGGGCCCAAGGGGTGGAAACACCATATATTTT. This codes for CASSEIGGPRGGNTIYF.

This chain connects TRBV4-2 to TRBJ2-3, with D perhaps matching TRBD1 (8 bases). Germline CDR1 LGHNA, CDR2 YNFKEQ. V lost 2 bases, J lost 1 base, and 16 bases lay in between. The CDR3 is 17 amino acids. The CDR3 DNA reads TGTGCCAGCAGCCAACCTACAGGGGGAGGGGGCACAGATACGCAGTATTTT. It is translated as CASSQPTGGGGTDTQYF.

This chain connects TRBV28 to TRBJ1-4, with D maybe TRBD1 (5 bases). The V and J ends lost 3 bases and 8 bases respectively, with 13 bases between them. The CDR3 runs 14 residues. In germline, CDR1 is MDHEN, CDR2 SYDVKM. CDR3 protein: CASSLGGIWEKLFF. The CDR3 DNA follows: TGTGCCAGCAGTTTGGGGGGTATTTGGGAAAAACTGTTTTTT.

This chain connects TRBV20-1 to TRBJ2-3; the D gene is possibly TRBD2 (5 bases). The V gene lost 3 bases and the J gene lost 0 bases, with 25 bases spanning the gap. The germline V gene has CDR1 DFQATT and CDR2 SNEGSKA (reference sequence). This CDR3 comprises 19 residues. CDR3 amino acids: CSASSWGLRAGDSTDTQYF. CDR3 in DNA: TGCAGTGCTAGTAGTTGGGGATTGCGGGCGGGCGATAGCACAGATACGCAGTATTTT.

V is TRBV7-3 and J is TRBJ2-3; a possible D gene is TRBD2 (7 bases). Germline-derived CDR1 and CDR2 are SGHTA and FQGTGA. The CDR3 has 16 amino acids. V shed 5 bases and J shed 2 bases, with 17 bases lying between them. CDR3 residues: CASSLRGGRPTDTQYF. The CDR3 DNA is TGTGCCAGCAGCCTAAGGGGGGGCCGACCCACAGATACGCAGTATTTT.

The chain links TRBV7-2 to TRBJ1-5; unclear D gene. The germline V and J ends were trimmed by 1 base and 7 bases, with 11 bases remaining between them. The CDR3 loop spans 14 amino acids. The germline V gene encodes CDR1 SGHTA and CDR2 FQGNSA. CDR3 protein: CASSLDGWEQPQHF. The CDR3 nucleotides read TGTGCCAGCAGCTTAGACGGTTGGGAGCAGCCCCAGCATTTT.

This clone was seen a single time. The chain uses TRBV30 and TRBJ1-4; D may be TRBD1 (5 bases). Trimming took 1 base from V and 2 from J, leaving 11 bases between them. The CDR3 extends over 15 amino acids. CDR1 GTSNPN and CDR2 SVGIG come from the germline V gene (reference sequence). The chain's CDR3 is CAWSGGPGTNEKLFF. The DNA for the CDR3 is TGTGCCTGGAGTGGGGGCCCAGGGACTAATGAAAAACTGTTTTTT.